These 20 T cell receptor beta chains share one sample of origin, sequenced in a study of blood T cell repertoires in COVID-19. Some clones are missing from TCRdb's copy, which holds only in-frame ones; the method was immunoSEQ multiplex PCR. The sample consists of roughly 250,000 clones, under 85% of them appearing once. Sequencing was done on a sample of peripheral blood. These TCRs come from a human donor with COVID-19, enrolled during active disease. The donor label of this sample is uncertain.

This clone turned up a few times. The genes are TRBV5-1 and TRBJ2-7; D ambiguous. The CDR3 length is 12 residues. V was cut by 3 bases and J by 1 base, with 5 bases left in between. Germline CDR1 is SGHRS and CDR2 is YFSETQ. CDR3 amino acids: CASSSSSYEQYF. Written as DNA, the CDR3 is TGCGCCAGCAGCTCGTCGTCCTACGAGCAGTACTTC.

The chain has TRBV9 and TRBJ2-7; 9 bases line up with TRBD2. The germline CDR1 and CDR2 sequences are SGDLS and YYNGEE. The CDR3 sequence is 16 residues long. Trimming cost V 0 bases and J 4 bases; bases outside gene matches: 8. The CDR3 bases are TGTGCCAGCAGCGTAGCCCCGGGTAGCGGGAGTTACGAGCAGTACTTC. Amino acids: CASSVAPGSGSYEQYF.

Written as DNA, the CDR3 is TGTGCCAGTACCCCGGGACAGGGGGCTTCTCAGCCCCAGCATTTT. The encoded protein is CASTPGQGASQPQHF. This chain joins TRBV19 and TRBJ1-5; 12 bases map to TRBD1. Germline assignment: CDR1 LNHDA and CDR2 SQIVND (reference sequence). Unmatched junction bases numbered 7, after V lost 7 bases and J lost 6 bases. The CDR3 consists of 15 residues.

CDR3 sequence (DNA): TGTGCCAGCAGTGTAGCAGGGGGGGGTAATCAGCCCCAGCATTTT. This encodes CASSVAGGGNQPQHF. The V gene is TRBV6-1, the J gene TRBJ1-5; 7 bases map to TRBD1. Trimming removed 4 bases from V and 4 bases from J; junction bases left unmatched: 7. From germline, CDR1 is MNHNS and CDR2 SASEGT. This CDR3 is 15 amino acids long.

This chain uses TRBV7-2 with TRBJ2-7; 7 nucleotides align to TRBD2. Unmatched junction bases numbered 9, after V lost 5 bases and J lost 2 bases. From germline, CDR1 is SGHTA and CDR2 FQGNSA. This CDR3 spans 15 amino acids. The CDR3 DNA sequence: TGTGCCAGCAGCCAAGGACTAGGGACCCCCTACGAGCAGTACTTC. Encoded protein: CASSQGLGTPYEQYF.

The chain combines TRBV4-1 with TRBJ1-3, with 7 bases lining up with TRBD1. CDR1 is MGHRA, CDR2 YSYEKL, per germline. The CDR3 has 13 amino acids. The J segment lost 8 bases and the V segment lost 4 bases, leaving 5 bases of the junction unmatched. CDR3 residues: CASSPNRGDTIYF. The CDR3 DNA is TGCGCCAGCAGCCCTAACAGGGGTGACACCATATATTTT.

The genes are TRBV6-2 or TRBV6-3 and TRBJ1-3; maybe TRBD1 (5 bases). This CDR3 contains 15 residues. Trimming shortened V by 5 bases and J by 8 bases, and 19 bases separated the two germline ends. Germline assignment: CDR1 MNHEY and CDR2 SVGEGT. CDR3 region: CASSRTGTTKDTIYF. CDR3 bases: TGTGCCAGCAGTCGGACCGGGACTACAAAGGACACCATATATTTT.

The J gene is TRBJ1-3, the V gene TRBV11-2; 8 bases are shared with TRBD1. This CDR3 spans 13 amino acids. The V gene's germline CDR1 is SGHAT and CDR2 FQNNGV. V was pared by 5 bases and J by 7 bases, with 4 bases of the junction left unmatched. CDR3 sequence (DNA): TGTGCCAGCAGCAAAGACAGGGGCAACACCATATATTTT. This encodes CASSKDRGNTIYF.

The rearrangement uses TRBV4-1 and TRBJ1-1, with TRBD1 as a possible D gene (6 bases). CDR3 length: 14 amino acids. V lost 3 bases and J lost 3, with 11 bases in between. Germline V CDR1 and CDR2: MGHRA, YSYEKL. The CDR3 sequence is CASSHRGADTEAFF. The CDR3 nucleotides read TGCGCCAGCAGCCATCGGGGGGCGGACACTGAAGCTTTCTTT.

This chain links TRBV5-1 with TRBJ1-3, with 9 positions matching TRBD1. V lost 0 bases to trimming and J lost 3 bases; unmatched junction nucleotides: 4. This CDR3 is built from 16 residues. Germline V lookup: CDR1 SGHRS, CDR2 YFSETQ. The CDR3 sequence: CASSLETGGGGNTIYF. CDR3 DNA sequence: TGCGCCAGCAGCTTGGAAACAGGGGGCGGTGGAAACACCATATATTTT.

The chain employs TRBV28 and TRBJ2-2; 13 nucleotides match TRBD2. This CDR3 is 15 amino acids long. Trimming took 5 bases from V and 4 from J; bases not matched to a gene: 1. Germline V gives CDR1 MDHEN, CDR2 SYDVKM. CDR3 nucleotides: TGTGCCAGCAGTACTAGCGGGAGGGCCACCGGGGAGCTGTTTTTT. Translation gives CASSTSGRATGELFF.

The chain combines TRBV5-1 with TRBJ2-7; TRBD1 matches 10 bases. The CDR3 extends over 14 amino acids. Germline assignment: CDR1 SGHRS and CDR2 YFSETQ. Trimming removed 3 bases from V and 6 bases from J; junction bases left unmatched: 6. In nucleotides, the CDR3 is TGCGCCAGCAGCTCTGACAGGGGGCGTAGCGAGCAGTACTTC. The encoded protein is CASSSDRGRSEQYF.

This clone has just one count. The chain combines TRBV9 with TRBJ1-4; tentative D call: TRBD1 (6 bases). Trimming took 3 bases from V and 5 from J, leaving 11 bases between them. The germline V gene has CDR1 SGDLS and CDR2 YYNGEE. CDR3 size: 14 residues. The CDR3 DNA is TGTGCCAGCAGCGAGGAGGGGGGGAATGAAAAACTGTTTTTT. Translating gives CASSEEGGNEKLFF.

The chain combines TRBV28 with TRBJ2-2; 9 bases fit TRBD1. The germline CDR1 and CDR2 sequences are MDHEN and SYDVKM. V trimming: 6 bases; J trimming: 5 bases; junction bases outside the gene matches: 7. CDR3 length: 15 amino acids. CDR3 amino acids: CASRPPGTGTGELFF. The CDR3 region has the DNA TGTGCCAGCAGACCCCCCGGGACAGGGACCGGGGAGCTGTTTTTT.

This clone has a single count. The V gene is TRBV19, the J gene TRBJ1-2, with 8 bases matching TRBD1. The germline CDR1 and CDR2 sequences are LNHDA and SQIVND (reference sequence). Germline trimming cut 7 bases from V and 2 bases from J; bases unmatched to any gene: 6. The CDR3 loop spans 14 amino acids. The CDR3 is CASTLGQANYGYTF. The CDR3, as DNA: TGTGCCAGTACCCTGGGACAGGCGAACTATGGCTACACCTTC.

This clone was seen more than once but under ten times. The V gene is TRBV15, the J gene TRBJ1-2; the match to TRBD1 covers 8 bases. CDR3 length equals 14 residues. Germline loops: CDR1 LNHNV, CDR2 YYDKDF (reference sequence). Trimming took 5 bases from V and 7 from J; bases not matched to a gene: 9. The CDR3 DNA reads as TGTGCCACCAGCCCCAGGACAGGGTCTGGTGGCTACACCTTC. Its protein is CATSPRTGSGGYTF.

The rearrangement links TRBV30 to TRBJ1-4; D gene unclear. The CDR3 totals 14 residues. V was pared by 0 bases and J by 13 bases, with 18 bases between. Germline V gives CDR1 GTSNPN, CDR2 SVGIG (reference sequence). The CDR3 DNA reads TGTGCCTGGAGTGTACTTGAAGTCCCGTGGTTACTGTTTTTT. It codes for CAWSVLEVPWLLFF. Full variable domain (rest looked up from reference TRBV30 and TRBJ1-4): SQTIHQWPATLVQPVGSPLSLECTVEGTSNPNLYWYRQAAGRGLQLLFYSVGIGQISSEVPQNLSASRPQDRQFILSSKKLLLSDSGFYLCAWSVLEVPWLLFFGSGTQLSVL.

The V gene is TRBV11-2, the J gene TRBJ1-1; D gene unclear. Trimming stripped 4 bases from V and 4 bases from J, with 19 bases between. The CDR3 has 16 amino acids. Germline assignment: CDR1 SGHAT and CDR2 FQNNGV. CDR3 nucleotide sequence: TGTGCCAGCAGCTCCCTGGGAGGCGATGCGAGCACTGAAGCTTTCTTT. This encodes CASSSLGGDASTEAFF.

The V and J genes are TRBV7-2 and TRBJ2-2; 12 nucleotides line up with TRBD1. The CDR3 covers 16 residues. Germline CDR1 reads SGHTA; CDR2 reads FQGNSA. The V and J ends lost 5 bases and 4 bases, in that order; junction bases with no gene match: 5. The CDR3 DNA reads as TGTGCCAGCAGCAGGGACAGGGGGCGGGGCACCGGGGAGCTGTTTTTT. This sequence encodes CASSRDRGRGTGELFF. Full variable domain (missing parts from reference TRBV7-2 and TRBJ2-2): GAGVSQSPSNKVTEKGKDVELRCDPISGHTALYWYRQSLGQGLEFLIYFQGNSAPDKSGLPSDRFSAERTGGSVSTLTIQRTQQEDSAVYLCASSRDRGRGTGELFFGEGSRLTVL.

The rearrangement uses TRBV7-2 and TRBJ2-5; maybe TRBD2 (5 bases). V was clipped by 4 bases and J by 4 bases, with 10 bases between them. Germline assignment: CDR1 SGHTA and CDR2 FQGNSA. The CDR3 totals 13 residues. CDR3 coding DNA: TGTGCCAGCAGCTCGGCGGGCGCAGAGACCCAGTACTTC. This sequence encodes CASSSAGAETQYF.